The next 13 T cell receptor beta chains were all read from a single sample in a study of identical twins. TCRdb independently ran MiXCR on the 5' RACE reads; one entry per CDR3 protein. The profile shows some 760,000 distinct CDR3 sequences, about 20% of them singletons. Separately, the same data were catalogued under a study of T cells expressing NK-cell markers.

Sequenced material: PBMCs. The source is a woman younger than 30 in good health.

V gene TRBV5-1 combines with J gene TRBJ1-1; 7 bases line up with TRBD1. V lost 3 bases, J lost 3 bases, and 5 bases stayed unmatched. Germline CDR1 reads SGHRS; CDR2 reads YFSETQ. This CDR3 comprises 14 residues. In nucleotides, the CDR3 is TGCGCCAGCAGCTCCGGGACAGAAGACACTGAAGCTTTCTTT. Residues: CASSSGTEDTEAFF.

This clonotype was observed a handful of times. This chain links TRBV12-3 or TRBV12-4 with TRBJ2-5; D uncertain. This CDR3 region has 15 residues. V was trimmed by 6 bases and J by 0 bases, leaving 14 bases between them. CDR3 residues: CASSSFGLHQETQYF. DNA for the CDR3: TGTGCCAGCAGCTCGTTCGGGCTCCACCAAGAGACCCAGTACTTC.

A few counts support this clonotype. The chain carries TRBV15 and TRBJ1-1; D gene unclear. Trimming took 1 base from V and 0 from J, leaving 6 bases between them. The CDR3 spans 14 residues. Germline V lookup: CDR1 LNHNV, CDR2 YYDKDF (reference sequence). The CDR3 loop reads CATSRAVMNTEAFF. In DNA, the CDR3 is TGTGCCACCAGCAGAGCAGTCATGAACACTGAAGCTTTCTTT.

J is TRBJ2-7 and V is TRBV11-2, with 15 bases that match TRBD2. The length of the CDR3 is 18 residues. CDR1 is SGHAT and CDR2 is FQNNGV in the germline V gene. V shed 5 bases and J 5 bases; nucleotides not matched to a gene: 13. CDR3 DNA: TGTGCCAGCAGCGTCAACCCGGGACTAGCGGGGGGAATGAACGAGCAGTACTTC. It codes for CASSVNPGLAGGMNEQYF.

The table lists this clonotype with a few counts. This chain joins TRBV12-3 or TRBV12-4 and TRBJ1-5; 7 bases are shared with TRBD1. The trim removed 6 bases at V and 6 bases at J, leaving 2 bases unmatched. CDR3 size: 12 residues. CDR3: CASRTGIQPQHF. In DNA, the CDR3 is TGTGCCAGCAGGACAGGGATTCAGCCCCAGCATTTT.

CDR3 bases: TGTGCCAGCAGAGGGTCCTTAAATCAGCCCCAGCATTTT. This translates into CASRGSLNQPQHF. The chain links TRBV12-3 or TRBV12-4 to TRBJ1-5; no clear D gene. The CDR3 length is 13 residues. V lost 6 bases and J lost 4, with 10 bases in between.

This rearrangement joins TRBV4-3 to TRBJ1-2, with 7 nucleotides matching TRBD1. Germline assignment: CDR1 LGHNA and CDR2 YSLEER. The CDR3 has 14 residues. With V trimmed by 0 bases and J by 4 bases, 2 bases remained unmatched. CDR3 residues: CASSQDGTAYGYTF. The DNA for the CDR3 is TGCGCCAGCAGCCAAGACGGGACAGCCTATGGCTACACCTTC.

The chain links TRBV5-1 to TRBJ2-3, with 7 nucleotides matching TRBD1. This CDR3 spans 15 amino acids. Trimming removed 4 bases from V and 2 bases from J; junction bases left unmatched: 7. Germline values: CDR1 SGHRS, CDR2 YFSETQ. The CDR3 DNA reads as TGCGCCAGCAGCCTTCGAGGGGGCCACACAGATACGCAGTATTTT. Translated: CASSLRGGHTDTQYF.

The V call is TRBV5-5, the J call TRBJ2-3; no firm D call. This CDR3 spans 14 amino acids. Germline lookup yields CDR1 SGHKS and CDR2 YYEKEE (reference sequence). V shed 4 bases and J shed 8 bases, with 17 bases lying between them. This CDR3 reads CASSDPVADLTQYF. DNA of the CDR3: TGTGCCAGCAGCGATCCGGTGGCGGATCTTACGCAGTATTTT.

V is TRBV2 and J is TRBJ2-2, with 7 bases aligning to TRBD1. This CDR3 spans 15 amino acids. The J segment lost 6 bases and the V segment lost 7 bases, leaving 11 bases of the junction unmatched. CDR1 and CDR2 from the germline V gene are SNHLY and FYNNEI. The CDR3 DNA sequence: TGTGCCAGCAAAGGCGACAGGGCTGGGCCCGGGGAGCTGTTTTTT. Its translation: CASKGDRAGPGELFF.

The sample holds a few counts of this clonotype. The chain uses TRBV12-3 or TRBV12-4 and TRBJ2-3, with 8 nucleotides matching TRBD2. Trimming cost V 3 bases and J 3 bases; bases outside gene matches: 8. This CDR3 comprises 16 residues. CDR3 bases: TGTGCCAGCAGTTTTCACGGGGGGGCCGGGACAGATACGCAGTATTTT. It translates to CASSFHGGAGTDTQYF.

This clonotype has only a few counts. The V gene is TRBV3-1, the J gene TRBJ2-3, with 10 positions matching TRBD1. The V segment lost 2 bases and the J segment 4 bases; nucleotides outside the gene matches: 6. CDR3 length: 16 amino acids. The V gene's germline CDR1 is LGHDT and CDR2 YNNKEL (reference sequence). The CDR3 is CASSQPKTGGADTQYF. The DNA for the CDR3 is TGTGCCAGCAGCCAACCGAAGACAGGGGGCGCAGATACGCAGTATTTT.

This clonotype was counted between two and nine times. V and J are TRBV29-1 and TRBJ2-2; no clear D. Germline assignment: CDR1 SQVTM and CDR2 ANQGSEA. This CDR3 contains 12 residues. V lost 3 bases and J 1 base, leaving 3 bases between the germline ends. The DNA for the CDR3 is TGCAGCGTTGAGGTGAACACCGGGGAGCTGTTTTTT. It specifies CSVEVNTGELFF.